This TCR beta chain stems from a study of T cell responses to AZD1222 COVID-19 vaccine. Profiling relied on immunoSEQ multiplex PCR, and the TCRdb table lists in-frame clones only, not all of them. In the table there are 95,000 to 150,000 clones, approximately 90% of which are singletons. The sample holds one count of this clone. CDR1 LGHNA and CDR2 YNFKEQ come from the germline V gene. The CDR3 length is 19 residues. Germline trimming cut 0 bases from V and 4 bases from J; bases unmatched to any gene: 11. The sample here was peripheral blood, taken on day 0 of AZD1222 vaccination. The sequence was obtained from an adult in good health. The V and J genes are TRBV4-2 and TRBJ2-2, with 10 nucleotides matching TRBD2. The CDR3 protein is CASSQEMWSGRDITGELFF. The CDR3 nucleotides are TGTGCCAGCAGCCAAGAAATGTGGAGCGGGAGGGATATCACCGGGGAGCTGTTTTTT.